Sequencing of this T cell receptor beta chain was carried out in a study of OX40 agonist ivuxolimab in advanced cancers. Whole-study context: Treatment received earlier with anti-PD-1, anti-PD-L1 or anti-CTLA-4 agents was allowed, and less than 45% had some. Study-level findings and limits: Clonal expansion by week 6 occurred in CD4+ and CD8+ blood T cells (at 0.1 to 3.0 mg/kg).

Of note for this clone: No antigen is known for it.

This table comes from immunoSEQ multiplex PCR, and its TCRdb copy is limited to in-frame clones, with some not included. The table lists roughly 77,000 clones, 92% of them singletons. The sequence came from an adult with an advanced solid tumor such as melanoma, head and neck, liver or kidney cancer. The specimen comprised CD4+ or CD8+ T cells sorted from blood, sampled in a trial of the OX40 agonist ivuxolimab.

Written as DNA, the CDR3 is TGTGCCAGCAGTTTTAGCGGGGTGAACACCGGGGAGCTGTTTTTT. It encodes CASSFSGVNTGELFF. The rearrangement joins TRBV7-2 to TRBJ2-2; 8 bases are a match to TRBD2. This CDR3 has 15 amino acids. V dropped 6 bases and J dropped 1; count of bases not matched to a gene: 4. CDR1 and CDR2 (germline): SGHTA, FQGNSA.